Listed below are T cell receptor beta chains from one sample, sequenced in a study of naive and memory T cell subsets. From the 5' RACE reads, TCRdb called clonotypes with MiXCR, one entry per CDR3 protein. The sample records approximately 58,000 distinct CDR3 sequences, over 7% being singletons. These receptors all stem from a male donor in good health. The conserved cysteine and the conserved F or W are not part of the CDR3 here. The D gene is left open where the match is weak. Not all rows give a size; the values are once, few, many and, for expanded clones, a class.

j_call clone_size v_call d_call cdr3_aa
TRBJ2-5 . TRBV14 . ASSHPNQETQY
TRBJ2-1 few TRBV3-1 . ASSRAGYRWDEQF
TRBJ2-3 few TRBV20-1 . SARDPVTELGTQY
TRBJ1-1 . TRBV5-6 . ASSLYWGTEAF
TRBJ2-5 . TRBV5-1 . ASSLGRGWETQY
TRBJ2-5 few TRBV5-1 . ASSLGGEVAATQY
TRBJ2-3 few TRBV20-1 . SASPGLTTDTQY
TRBJ2-7 . TRBV6-5 . APYRGLSLMNEQY
TRBJ2-1 . TRBV6-5 TRBD2 ASSYPLADGEQF
TRBJ2-7 . TRBV5-1 . ASSLATGGDLYEQY
TRBJ2-3 . TRBV2 TRBD2 ASSEARLAGGTDTQY
TRBJ1-1 many TRBV6-2/TRBV6-3 . ASMGPAGARGTEAF
TRBJ2-5 . TRBV7-8 . ASSPRALGETQY
TRBJ2-7 few TRBV7-9 . ASSLSQAYEQY
TRBJ1-1 . TRBV10-3 . AISESGHPNTEAF
TRBJ1-1 few TRBV3-1 . ASSQGRARSGWEAF
TRBJ2-2 many TRBV4-1 TRBD1 ASSRTGTATSPELF
TRBJ1-1 . TRBV19 . ASEQPPRATEAF
TRBJ2-6 few TRBV6-5 TRBD2 ASSPRGERGANVLT
TRBJ2-1 many TRBV28 . ASSFEDEQF
TRBJ2-7 many TRBV6-5 TRBD1 ASSYGTGYEQY
TRBJ1-1 few TRBV5-1 TRBD1 ASSLGQGMNTEAF
TRBJ2-3 many TRBV18 TRBD1 ASQLGQGVDTQY
TRBJ2-7 . TRBV7-2 TRBD2 ASSPGTSGSRGAI
TRBJ2-5 . TRBV13 TRBD2 ASILAGGPGETQY
TRBJ2-3 many TRBV29-1 TRBD2 SATSGGSTDTQY
TRBJ2-1 . TRBV20-1 TRBD1 SASRDRRSYNEQF
TRBJ2-3 . TRBV6-1 TRBD1 ASSDVGQGTDTQY
TRBJ2-5 many TRBV6-2/TRBV6-3 . ASSYSRETQY
TRBJ2-1 many TRBV7-9 . ASSLDHWTGPNEQF
TRBJ1-1 . TRBV27 . ASSFIHSNTEAF
TRBJ2-2 few TRBV5-1 . ATPGDTGELF
TRBJ2-3 many TRBV12-5 . ASGFRQGSDTQY
TRBJ2-5 . TRBV20-1 . SARSQWDQGETQY